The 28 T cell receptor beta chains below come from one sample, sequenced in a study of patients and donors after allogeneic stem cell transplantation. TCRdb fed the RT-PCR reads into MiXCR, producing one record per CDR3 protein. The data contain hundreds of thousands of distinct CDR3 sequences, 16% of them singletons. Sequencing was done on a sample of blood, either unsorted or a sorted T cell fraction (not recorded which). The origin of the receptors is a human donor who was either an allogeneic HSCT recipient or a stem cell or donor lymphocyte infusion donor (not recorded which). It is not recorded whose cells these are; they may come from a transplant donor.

The CDR3 coding sequence is TGTGCCAGCAGCCCCGGAGCCCATTACAATGAGCAGTTCTTC. Protein sequence: CASSPGAHYNEQFF. This chain connects TRBV3-1 to TRBJ2-1; D unclear. The ends were cut back, 4 bases at V and 4 bases at J, with 11 bases in the middle. CDR1 is LGHDT, CDR2 YNNKEL, per germline (reference sequence). The CDR3 sequence is 14 residues long.

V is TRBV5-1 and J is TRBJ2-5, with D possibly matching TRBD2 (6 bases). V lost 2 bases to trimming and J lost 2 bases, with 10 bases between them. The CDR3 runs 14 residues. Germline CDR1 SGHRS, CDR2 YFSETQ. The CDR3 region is CASSFREPQETQYF. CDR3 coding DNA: TGCGCCAGCAGCTTTCGGGAGCCTCAAGAGACCCAGTACTTC. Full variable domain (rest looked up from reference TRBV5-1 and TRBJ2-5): KAGVTQTPRYLIKTRGQQVTLSCSPISGHRSVSWYQQTPGQGLQFLFEYFSETQRNKGNFPGRFSGRQFSNSRSEMNVSTLELGDSALYLCASSFREPQETQYFGPGTRLLVL.

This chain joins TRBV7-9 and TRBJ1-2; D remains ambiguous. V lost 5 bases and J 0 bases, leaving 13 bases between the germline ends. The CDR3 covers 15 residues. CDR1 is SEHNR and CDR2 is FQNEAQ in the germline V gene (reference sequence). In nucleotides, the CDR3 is TGTGCCAGCAGCCTCCCGGAGGGCTCTAACTATGGCTACACCTTC. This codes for CASSLPEGSNYGYTF. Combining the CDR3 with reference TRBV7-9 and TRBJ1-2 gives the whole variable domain DTGVSQNPRHKITKRGQNVTFRCDPISEHNRLYWYRQTLGQGPEFLTYFQNEAQLEKSRLLSDRFSAERPKGSFSTLEIQRTEQGDSAMYLCASSLPEGSNYGYTFGSGTRLTVV.

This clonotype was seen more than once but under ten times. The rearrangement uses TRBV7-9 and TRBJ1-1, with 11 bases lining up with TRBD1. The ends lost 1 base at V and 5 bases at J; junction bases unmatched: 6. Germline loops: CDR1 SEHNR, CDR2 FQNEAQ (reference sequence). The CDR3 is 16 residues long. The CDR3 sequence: CASSLGDRGRYTEAFF. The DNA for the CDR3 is TGTGCCAGCAGCTTAGGGGACAGGGGGAGATATACTGAAGCTTTCTTT.

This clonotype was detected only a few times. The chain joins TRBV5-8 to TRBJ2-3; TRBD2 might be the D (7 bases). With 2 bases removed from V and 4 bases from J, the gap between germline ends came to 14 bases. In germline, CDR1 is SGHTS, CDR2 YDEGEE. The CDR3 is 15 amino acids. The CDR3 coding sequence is TGTGCCAGCAGCTTATGGCGGGGGCCGCCAGATACGCAGTATTTT. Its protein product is CASSLWRGPPDTQYF.

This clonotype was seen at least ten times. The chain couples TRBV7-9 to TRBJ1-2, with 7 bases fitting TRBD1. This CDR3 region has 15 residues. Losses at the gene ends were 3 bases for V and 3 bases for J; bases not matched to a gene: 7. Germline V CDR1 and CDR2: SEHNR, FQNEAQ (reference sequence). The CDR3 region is CASSLEPTGYYGYTF. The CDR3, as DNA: TGTGCCAGCAGCTTGGAACCGACAGGGTACTATGGCTACACCTTC.

Here the CDR3 DNA reads TGTGCCAGCAGCTTCACTAGCGGGAGAGTCCCTTACTACGAGCAGTACTTC. Protein sequence: CASSFTSGRVPYYEQYF. The J gene is TRBJ2-7, the V gene TRBV11-2, with TRBD2 identical over 11 bases. Germline CDR1 and CDR2: SGHAT and FQNNGV. The CDR3 extends over 17 amino acids. Trimming at V came to 3 bases and at J to 3 bases, leaving 10 bases not matched to a gene.

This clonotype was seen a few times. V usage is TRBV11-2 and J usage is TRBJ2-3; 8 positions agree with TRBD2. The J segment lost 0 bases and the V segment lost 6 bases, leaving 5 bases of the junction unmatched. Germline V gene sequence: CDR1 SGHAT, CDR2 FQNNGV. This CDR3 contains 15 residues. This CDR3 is CASRERGRSTDTQYF. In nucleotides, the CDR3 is TGTGCCAGCAGGGAGCGGGGGCGGAGCACAGATACGCAGTATTTT.

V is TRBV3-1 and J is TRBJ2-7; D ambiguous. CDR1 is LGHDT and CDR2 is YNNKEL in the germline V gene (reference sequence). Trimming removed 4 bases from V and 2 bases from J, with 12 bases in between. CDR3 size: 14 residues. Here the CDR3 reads CASSPRRLTYEQYF. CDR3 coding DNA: TGTGCCAGCAGCCCTCGACGACTGACCTACGAGCAGTACTTC.

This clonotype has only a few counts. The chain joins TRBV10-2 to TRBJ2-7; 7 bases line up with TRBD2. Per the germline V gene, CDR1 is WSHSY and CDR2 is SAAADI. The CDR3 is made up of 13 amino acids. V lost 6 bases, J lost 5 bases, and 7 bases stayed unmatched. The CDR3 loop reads CASRAAGFHEQYF. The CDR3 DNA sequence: TGCGCCAGCAGGGCAGCGGGGTTCCACGAGCAGTACTTC.

The CDR3 coding sequence is TGCAGTGCTATAACACAAATGAACACTGAAGCTTTCTTT. Protein sequence: CSAITQMNTEAFF. The rearrangement links TRBV20-1 to TRBJ1-1; D is ambiguous. Germline values: CDR1 DFQATT, CDR2 SNEGSKA (reference sequence). V lost 4 bases and J 0 bases, leaving 9 bases between the germline ends. This CDR3 is built from 13 residues.

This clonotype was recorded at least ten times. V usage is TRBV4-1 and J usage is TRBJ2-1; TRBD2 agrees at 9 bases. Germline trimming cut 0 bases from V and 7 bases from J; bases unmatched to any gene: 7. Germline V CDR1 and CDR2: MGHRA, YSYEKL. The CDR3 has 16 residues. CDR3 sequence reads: CASSQDSGSTRNEQFF. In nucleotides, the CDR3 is TGCGCCAGCAGCCAAGATAGCGGGAGTACGCGAAATGAGCAGTTCTTC.

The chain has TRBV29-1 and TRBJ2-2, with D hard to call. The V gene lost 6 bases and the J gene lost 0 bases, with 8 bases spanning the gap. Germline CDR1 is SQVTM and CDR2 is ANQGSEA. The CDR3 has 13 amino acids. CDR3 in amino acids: CSVVEANTGELFF. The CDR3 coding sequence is TGCAGCGTAGTTGAGGCGAACACCGGGGAGCTGTTTTTT.

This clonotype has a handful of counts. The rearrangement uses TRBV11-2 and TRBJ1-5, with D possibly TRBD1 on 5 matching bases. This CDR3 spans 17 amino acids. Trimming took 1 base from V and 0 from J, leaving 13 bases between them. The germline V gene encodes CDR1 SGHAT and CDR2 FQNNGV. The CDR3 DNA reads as TGTGCCAGCAGCTTAGTCGGGCAGAGGGGTAGCAATCAGCCCCAGCATTTT. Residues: CASSLVGQRGSNQPQHF.

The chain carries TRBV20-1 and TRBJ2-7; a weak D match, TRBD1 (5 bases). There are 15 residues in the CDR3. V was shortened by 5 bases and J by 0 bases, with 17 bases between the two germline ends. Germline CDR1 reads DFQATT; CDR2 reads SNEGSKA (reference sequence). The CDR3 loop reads CSASLTGYSSYEQYF. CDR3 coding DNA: TGCAGTGCTTCTCTTACAGGTTATAGCTCCTACGAGCAGTACTTC.

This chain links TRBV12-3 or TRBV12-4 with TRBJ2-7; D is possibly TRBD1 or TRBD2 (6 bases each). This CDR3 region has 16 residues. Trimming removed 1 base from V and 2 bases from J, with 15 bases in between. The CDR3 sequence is CASSLGTGRGPYEQYF. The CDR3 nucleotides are TGTGCCAGCAGTTTAGGAACCGGACGGGGGCCCTACGAGCAGTACTTC.

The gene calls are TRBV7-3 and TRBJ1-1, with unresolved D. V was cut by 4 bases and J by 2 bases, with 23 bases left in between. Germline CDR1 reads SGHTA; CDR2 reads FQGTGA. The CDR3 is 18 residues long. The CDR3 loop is CASSSTYRTRKTNTEAFF. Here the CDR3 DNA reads TGTGCCAGCAGCTCGACCTACAGAACCAGAAAAACAAACACTGAAGCTTTCTTT.

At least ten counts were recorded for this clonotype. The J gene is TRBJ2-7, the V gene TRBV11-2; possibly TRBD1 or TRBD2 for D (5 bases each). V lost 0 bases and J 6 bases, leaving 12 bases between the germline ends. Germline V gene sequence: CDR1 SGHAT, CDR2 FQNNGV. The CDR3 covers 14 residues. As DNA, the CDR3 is TGTGCCAGCAGCTTAGACGGGGCATTCTCCGAGCAGTACTTC. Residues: CASSLDGAFSEQYF. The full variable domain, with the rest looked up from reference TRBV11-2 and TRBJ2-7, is EAGVAQSPRYKIIEKRQSVAFWCNPISGHATLYWYQQILGQGPKLLIQFQNNGVVDDSQLPKDRFSAERLKGVDSTLKIQPAKLEDSAVYLCASSLDGAFSEQYFGPGTRLTVT.

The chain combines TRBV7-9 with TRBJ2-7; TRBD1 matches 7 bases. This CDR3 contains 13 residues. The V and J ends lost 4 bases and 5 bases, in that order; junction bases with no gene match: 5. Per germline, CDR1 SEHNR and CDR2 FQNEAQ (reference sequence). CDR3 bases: TGTGCCAGCAGCTCCACAGGGGTGGACGAGCAGTACTTC. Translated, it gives CASSSTGVDEQYF.

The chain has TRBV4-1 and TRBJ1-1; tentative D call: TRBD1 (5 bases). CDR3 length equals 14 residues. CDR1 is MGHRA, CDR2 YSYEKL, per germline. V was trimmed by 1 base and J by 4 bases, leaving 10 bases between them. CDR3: CASSQGGFGTEAFF. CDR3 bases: TGCGCCAGCAGCCAAGGGGGGTTCGGCACTGAAGCTTTCTTT.

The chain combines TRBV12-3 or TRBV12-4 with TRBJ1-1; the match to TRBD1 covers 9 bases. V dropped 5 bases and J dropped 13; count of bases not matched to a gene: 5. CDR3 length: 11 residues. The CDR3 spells CASSRGDRVFF. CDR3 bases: TGTGCCAGCAGTAGGGGGGACAGGGTTTTCTTT.

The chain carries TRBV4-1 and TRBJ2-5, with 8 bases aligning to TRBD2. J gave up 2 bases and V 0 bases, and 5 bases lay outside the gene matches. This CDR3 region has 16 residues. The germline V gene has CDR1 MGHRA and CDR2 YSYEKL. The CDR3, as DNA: TGCGCCAGCAGCCAAGAGAGGGGCGGGGGGCAAGAGACCCAGTACTTC. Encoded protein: CASSQERGGGQETQYF.

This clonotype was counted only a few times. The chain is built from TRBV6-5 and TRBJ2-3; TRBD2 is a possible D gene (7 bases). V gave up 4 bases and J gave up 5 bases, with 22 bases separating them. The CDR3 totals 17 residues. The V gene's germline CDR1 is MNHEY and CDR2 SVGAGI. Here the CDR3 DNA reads TGTGCCAGCAGTTCCCCCTTAGGGGGGGGGCCAGTAGATACGCAGTATTTT. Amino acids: CASSSPLGGGPVDTQYF.

The CDR3 loop is CASSEYPDTQYF. Here the CDR3 DNA reads TGTGCCAGCAGTGAATATCCAGATACGCAGTATTTT. The gene calls are TRBV25-1 and TRBJ2-3; D is undetermined. V lost 0 bases, J lost 4 bases, and 2 bases lay in between. Germline CDR1 is MGHDK and CDR2 is SYGVNS. The CDR3 totals 12 residues. Based on the CDR3 plus reference TRBV25-1 and TRBJ2-3, the full variable domain is EADIYQTPRYLVIGTGKKITLECSQTMGHDKMYWYQQDPGMELHLIHYSYGVNSTEKGDLSSESTVSRIRTEHFPLTLESARPSHTSQYLCASSEYPDTQYFGPGTRLTVL.

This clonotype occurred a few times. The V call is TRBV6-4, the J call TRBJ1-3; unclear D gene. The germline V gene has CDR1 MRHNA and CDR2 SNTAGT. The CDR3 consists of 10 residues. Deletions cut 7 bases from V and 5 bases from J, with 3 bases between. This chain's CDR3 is CASNRNTIYF. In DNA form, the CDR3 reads TGTGCCAGCAATAGAAACACCATATATTTT.

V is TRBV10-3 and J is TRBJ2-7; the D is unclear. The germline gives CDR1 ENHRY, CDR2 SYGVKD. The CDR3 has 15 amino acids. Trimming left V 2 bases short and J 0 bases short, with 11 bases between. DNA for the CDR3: TGTGCCATCAGTGAGACAAGGGCCTCCTCCTACGAGCAGTACTTC. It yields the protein CAISETRASSYEQYF.

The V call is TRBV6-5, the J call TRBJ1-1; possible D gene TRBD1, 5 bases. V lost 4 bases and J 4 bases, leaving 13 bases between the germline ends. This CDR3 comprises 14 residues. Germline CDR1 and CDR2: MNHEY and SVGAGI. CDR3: CASSSRRGFTEAFF. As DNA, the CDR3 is TGTGCCAGCAGTTCTCGTCGGGGGTTCACTGAAGCTTTCTTT.

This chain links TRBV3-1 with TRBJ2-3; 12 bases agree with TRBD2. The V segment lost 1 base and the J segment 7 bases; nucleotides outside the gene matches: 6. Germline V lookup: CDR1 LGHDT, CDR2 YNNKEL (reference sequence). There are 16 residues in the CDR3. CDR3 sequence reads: CASSQGLAGDVYTQYF. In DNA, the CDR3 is TGTGCCAGCAGCCAAGGACTAGCGGGAGATGTATATACGCAGTATTTT.